This entry lists 14 T cell receptor beta chains sequenced from one sample in a study of T cell responses to AZD1222 COVID-19 vaccine (dated by TCRdb to the early 2020s). Library creation used the immunoSEQ multiplex PCR assay. TCRdb provides this immuneACCESS table in a form limited to in-frame rearrangements. Some clones are lacking; in checked studies, under half of them reflect an unresolved V gene, and why the rest are absent is not known. The sample profile shows about 120,000 clones; about 90% of them were found once. Approximately 5.1% of the sample is held by the ten biggest clonotypes. This specimen's time point label, interpreted: baseline before first vaccination. Material: peripheral blood, obtained on day 0 of AZD1222 vaccination. Every receptor here comes from an adult in good health.

This chain uses TRBV3-1 (or the pseudogene TRBV3-2) with TRBJ1-1, with TRBD1 identical over 9 bases. The germline CDR1 and CDR2 sequences are LGHDT and YNNKEL (reference sequence). The CDR3 loop spans 14 amino acids. Germline trimming cut 2 bases from V and 6 bases from J; bases unmatched to any gene: 4. CDR3 nucleotides: TGTGCCAGCAGCCAAACAGGGGGCCGGGCTGAAGCTTTCTTT. The encoded protein is CASSQTGGRAEAFF.

The chain's CDR3 is CASSQAGLPGNTIYF. Written as DNA, the CDR3 is TGTGCCAGCAGCCAAGCGGGGCTGCCCGGAAACACCATATATTTT. The rearrangement links TRBV3-1 (or the pseudogene TRBV3-2) to TRBJ1-3; the D gene is possibly TRBD1 (5 bases). Trimming removed 1 base at V and 4 bases at J, with 11 bases between. CDR1 and CDR2 from the germline V gene are LGHDT and YNNKEL (reference sequence). CDR3 length: 15 residues.

This clone was seen once. CDR3 region: CASSLYQGSYNEQFF. CDR3 in DNA: TGCGCCAGCAGCTTGTACCAGGGGAGCTACAATGAGCAGTTCTTC. The chain has TRBV5-1 and TRBJ2-1; possible D gene TRBD1, 6 bases. The V end was cut by 1 base, the J end by 3 bases, with 11 bases between. CDR3 length: 15 residues. Germline V gene lookup returns CDR1 SGHRS and CDR2 YFSETQ.

The gene calls are TRBV5-4 and TRBJ1-2; D gene ambiguous. Trimming removed 3 bases at V and 2 bases at J, with 20 bases between. Germline V lookup: CDR1 SGHNT, CDR2 YYREEE (reference sequence). The CDR3 totals 17 residues. The DNA of the CDR3 is TGTGCCAGCAGCTCGCAAACCGGGTTTTCGGGGAACTATGGCTACACCTTC. Translating it yields CASSSQTGFSGNYGYTF.

The genes are TRBV19 and TRBJ1-1, with 7 bases lining up with TRBD1. Trimming at V came to 4 bases and at J to 7 bases, leaving 6 bases not matched to a gene. CDR1 is LNHDA, CDR2 SQIVND, per germline (reference sequence). The CDR3 runs 13 residues. CDR3: CASSTDRFGEAFF. In nucleotides, the CDR3 is TGTGCCAGTAGTACGGACAGGTTCGGTGAAGCTTTCTTT.

The J gene is TRBJ2-7, the V gene TRBV5-1, with TRBD1 matching 8 bases. CDR3 length: 11 amino acids. After removal of 7 bases from V and 4 bases from J, the junction contained 1 base not matched to a gene. Looked up from germline, CDR1 is SGHRS and CDR2 is YFSETQ. DNA for the CDR3: TGCGCCAGCCAGGGGGCGTACGAGCAGTACTTC. This codes for CASQGAYEQYF.

The chain employs TRBV28 and TRBJ2-7, with a weak D call TRBD1 (8 bases). The CDR3 is 15 residues long. Trimming cost V 8 bases and J 6 bases, with 23 bases left between them. CDR1 is MDHEN and CDR2 is SYDVKM in the germline V gene. For the CDR3, the DNA is TGTGCCAGCGTCTTGGGGGGGCAGGGGGCGCCCGAGCAGTACTTC. Its translation: CASVLGGQGAPEQYF.

The chain combines TRBV28 with TRBJ1-5; 9 bases map to TRBD1. Trimming removed 6 bases from V and 6 bases from J; junction bases left unmatched: 9. This CDR3 has 15 amino acids. Germline lookup yields CDR1 MDHEN and CDR2 SYDVKM. In DNA form, the CDR3 reads TGTGCCAGCAGACAGCCGGGACAGGGATTTCAGCCCCAGCATTTT. Translation: CASRQPGQGFQPQHF.

This chain connects TRBV3-1 (or the pseudogene TRBV3-2) to TRBJ2-1; D may match TRBD1 or TRBD2 (5 bases each). Germline-derived CDR1 and CDR2 are LGHDT and YNNKEL (reference sequence). V gave up 8 bases and J gave up 4 bases, with 12 bases separating them. CDR3 size: 13 residues. The CDR3 DNA is TGTGCCAGCCGACCTGGGGGATACAATGAGCAGTTCTTC. Translated, it gives CASRPGGYNEQFF.

The chain combines TRBV27 with TRBJ1-2; D is ambiguous. The CDR3 runs to 14 residues. CDR1 is MNHEY and CDR2 is SMNVEV in the germline V gene (reference sequence). V was clipped by 2 bases and J by 2 bases, with 9 bases between them. DNA for the CDR3: TGTGCCAGCAGTTTAAGGAGGTCCAACTATGGCTACACCTTC. Translated: CASSLRRSNYGYTF.

This sequence joins TRBV6-5 and TRBJ1-6; unclear D gene. Trimming cost V 0 bases and J 0 bases, with 6 bases left between them. The CDR3 runs to 16 residues. Per germline, CDR1 MNHEY and CDR2 SVGAGI. For the CDR3, the DNA is TGTGCCAGCAGTTACTCCTGGAGCTCCTATAATTCACCCCTCCACTTT. Protein sequence: CASSYSWSSYNSPLHF.

The chain joins TRBV5-8 to TRBJ2-2; 9 nucleotides agree with TRBD1. The CDR3 has 15 residues. Germline V CDR1 and CDR2: SGHTS, YDEGEE. The V and J ends lost 4 bases and 6 bases, in that order; junction bases with no gene match: 7. For the CDR3, the DNA is TGTGCCAGCAGCCCGGGACAGGGTTTAGCCGGGGAGCTGTTTTTT. It specifies CASSPGQGLAGELFF.

The CDR3 spells CASSLGGFGLLGGYTF. The CDR3 DNA sequence: TGTGCCAGCAGCTTAGGAGGATTCGGCCTATTAGGAGGCTACACCTTC. V usage is TRBV11-2 and J usage is TRBJ1-2, with D unclear. Germline values: CDR1 SGHAT, CDR2 FQNNGV. The CDR3 runs 16 residues. V was cut by 1 base and J by 8 bases, with 20 bases left in between.

V is TRBV5-1 and J is TRBJ2-2; D unresolved. CDR1 and CDR2 from the germline V gene are SGHRS and YFSETQ. The V end was cut by 4 bases, the J end by 5 bases, with 15 bases between. This CDR3 has 15 amino acids. CDR3 bases: TGCGCCAGCAGCCTTTTGGCCTCAAGGACCGGGGAGCTGTTTTTT. Its translation: CASSLLASRTGELFF.